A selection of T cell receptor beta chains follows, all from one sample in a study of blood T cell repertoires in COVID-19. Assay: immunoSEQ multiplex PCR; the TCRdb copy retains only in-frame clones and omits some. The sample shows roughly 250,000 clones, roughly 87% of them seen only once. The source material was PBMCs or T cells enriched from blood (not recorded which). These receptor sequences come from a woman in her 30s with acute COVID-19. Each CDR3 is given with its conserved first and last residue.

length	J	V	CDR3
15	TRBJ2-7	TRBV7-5	CARSLRAGGRYEQYF
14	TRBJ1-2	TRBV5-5	CASRVDRESYGYTF
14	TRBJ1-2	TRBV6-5	CASRRGTGFYGYTF
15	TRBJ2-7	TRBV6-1	CASSEYGTGSYEQYF
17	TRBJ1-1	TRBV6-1	CASSEVASNLGRTEAFF
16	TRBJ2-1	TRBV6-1	CASSEVGGLSYNEQFF
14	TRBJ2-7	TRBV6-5	CASSQVAGILEQYF
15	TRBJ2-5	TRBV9	CASSPGLAGGETQYF
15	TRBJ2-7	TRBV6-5	CASSFGPDRSSEQYF
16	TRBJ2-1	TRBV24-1	CATSDRDRGIIGEQFF
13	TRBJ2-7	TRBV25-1	CASSAGVGYEQYF
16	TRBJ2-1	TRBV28	CASSFVGGRTDNEQFF
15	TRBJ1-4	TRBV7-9	CASSLGGHENEKLFF
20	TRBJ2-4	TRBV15	CATTPGRGSGGALTKNIQYF
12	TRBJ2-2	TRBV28	CASSSSRRELFF
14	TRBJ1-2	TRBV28	CASSTTGSSYGYTF
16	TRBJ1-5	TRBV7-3	CASSFGGTISNQPQHF
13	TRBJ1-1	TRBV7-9	CASSPRTGDEAFF
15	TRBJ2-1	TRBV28	CASSFPGQGNDEQFF
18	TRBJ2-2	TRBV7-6	CASSLLAGAIGTTGELFF
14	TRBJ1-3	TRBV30	CAWSEGQPGNTIYF
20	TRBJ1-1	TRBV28	CASSLRRGTGGFEVNTEAFF
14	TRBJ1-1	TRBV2	CASSEGRKNTEAFF
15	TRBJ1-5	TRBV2	CASRAETGQGQPQHF
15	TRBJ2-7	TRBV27	CASSNTSGSSYEQYF
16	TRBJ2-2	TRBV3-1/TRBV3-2	CASSQYSGRVGGELFF
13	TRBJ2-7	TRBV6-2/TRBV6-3	CASSLGLYYEQYF
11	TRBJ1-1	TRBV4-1	CASSQLSEAFF
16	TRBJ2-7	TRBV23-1	CASPPRWGQGSYEQYF
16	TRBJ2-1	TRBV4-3	CASSLSGVLIENEQFF
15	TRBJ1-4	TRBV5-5	CASSPAGTLNEKLFF
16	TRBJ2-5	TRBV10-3	CAISDPGLAGKKTQYF
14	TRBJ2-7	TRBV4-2	CASSQGYDGNEQYF
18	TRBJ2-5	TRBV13	CASSLGLVGGGPIETQYF
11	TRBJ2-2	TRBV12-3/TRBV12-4	CASSLIGELFF
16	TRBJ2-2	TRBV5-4	CASSTAGTGGSGELFF
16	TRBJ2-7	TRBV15	CATSRNRDRSSYEQYF
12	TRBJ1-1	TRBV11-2	CASRVGSTEAFF
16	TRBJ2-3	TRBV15	CATSSMVGSHADTQYF
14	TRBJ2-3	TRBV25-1	CASTTGGGTDTQYF
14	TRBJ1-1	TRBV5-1	CASSASTGNTEAFF
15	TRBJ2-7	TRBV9	CASSVSGGPSYEQYF
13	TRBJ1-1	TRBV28	CASIRGARTEAFF
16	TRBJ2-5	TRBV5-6	CASSLPSGGAQETQYF
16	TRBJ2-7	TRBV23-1	CASSPPPGQGEHEQYF
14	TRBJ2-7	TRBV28	CASSSSEVWREQYF
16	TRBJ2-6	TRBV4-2	CASSQTTGVGANVLTF
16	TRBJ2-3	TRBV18	CASSPLGTVSTDTQYF
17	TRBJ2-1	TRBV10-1	CASSEVTGLAGVNEQFF
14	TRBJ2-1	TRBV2	CASRPDRGYNEQFF
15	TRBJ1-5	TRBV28	CASSWSGGVGQPQHF
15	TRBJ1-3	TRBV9	CASSVSDRGRHTIYF
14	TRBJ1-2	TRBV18	CASSPPGQQGSYTF
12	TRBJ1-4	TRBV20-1	CSASSRGEKLFF
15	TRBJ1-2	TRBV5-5	CASSLNRDRGYGYTF
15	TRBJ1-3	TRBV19	CASSTQGSSGNTIYF
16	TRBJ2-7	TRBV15	CATSRNRDRVPYEQYF
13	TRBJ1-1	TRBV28	CASSLGARTEAFF
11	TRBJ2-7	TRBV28	CASSLGRGRHF
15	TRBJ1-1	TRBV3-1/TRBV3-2	CASSQDLVSDTEAFF